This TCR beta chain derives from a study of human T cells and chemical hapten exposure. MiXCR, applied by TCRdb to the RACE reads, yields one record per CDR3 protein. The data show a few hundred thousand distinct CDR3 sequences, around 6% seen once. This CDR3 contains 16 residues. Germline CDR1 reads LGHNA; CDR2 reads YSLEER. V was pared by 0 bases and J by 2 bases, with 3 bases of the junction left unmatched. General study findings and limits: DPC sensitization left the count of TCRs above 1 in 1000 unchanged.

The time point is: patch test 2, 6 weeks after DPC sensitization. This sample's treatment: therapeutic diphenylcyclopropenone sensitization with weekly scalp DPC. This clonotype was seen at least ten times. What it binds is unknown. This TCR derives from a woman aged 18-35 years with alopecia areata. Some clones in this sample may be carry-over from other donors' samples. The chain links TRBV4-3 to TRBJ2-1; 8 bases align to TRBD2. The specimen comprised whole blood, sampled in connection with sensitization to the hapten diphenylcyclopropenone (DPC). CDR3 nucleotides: TGCGCCAGCAGCCAAGATGGCGGGGGGACCTACAATGAGCAGTTCTTC. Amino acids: CASSQDGGGTYNEQFF.